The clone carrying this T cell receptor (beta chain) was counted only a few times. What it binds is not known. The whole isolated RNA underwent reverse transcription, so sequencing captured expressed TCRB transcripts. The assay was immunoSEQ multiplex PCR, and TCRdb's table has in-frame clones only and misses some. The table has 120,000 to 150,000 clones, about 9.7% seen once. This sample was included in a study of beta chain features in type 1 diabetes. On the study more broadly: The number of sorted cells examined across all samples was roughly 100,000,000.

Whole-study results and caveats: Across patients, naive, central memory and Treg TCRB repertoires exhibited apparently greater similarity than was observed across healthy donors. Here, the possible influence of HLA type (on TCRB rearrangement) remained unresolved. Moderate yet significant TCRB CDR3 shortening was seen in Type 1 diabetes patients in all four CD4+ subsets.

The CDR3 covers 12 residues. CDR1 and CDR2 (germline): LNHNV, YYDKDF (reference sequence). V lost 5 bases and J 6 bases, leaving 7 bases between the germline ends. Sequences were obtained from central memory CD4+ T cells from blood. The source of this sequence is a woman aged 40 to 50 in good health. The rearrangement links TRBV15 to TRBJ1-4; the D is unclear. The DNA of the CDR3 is TGTGCCACCAGCGGGCGGGATGAAAAACTGTTTTTT. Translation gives CATSGRDEKLFF.